This record covers a single T cell receptor beta chain. Its specific antigen is unknown. Base quality data are lacking; no much larger clone is found one base away. The data belong to a study of T cell repertoires in cytomegalovirus infection (dated by TCRdb to about 2019). As for the study more broadly: Alongside well-studied HLA-B-restricted epitopes, the peptide stimulations were aimed at recently identified HLA-C-restricted CMV epitopes, whose presentation resists viral immunomodulation. The HLA type of each donor mattered for the analysis, because public TCR beta signatures pointed to carriage of CMV infection along with the matching HLA type. Overall study results and their limits: The ex vivo response was dominated by HLA-C-restricted CMV-specific TCR beta clonotypes, which also provided the single most frequent clonotype in two of eight donors. Cumulative frequency of public TCR beta family members discriminated carriers of CMV infection plus the relevant HLA type in this cohort and an independent 352-donor cohort.

Sequencing instrument: Illumina HiSeq 1500. In-frame beta chains were kept once TCRdb had trimmed the public reads at Q25 with fastp and called clones with MiXCR. Each record represents a unique CDR3 protein, reported with the most common genes and DNA among its rows. A total of a few hundred thousand distinct CDR3 sequences appear in this sample, approximately 40% of them only once. 40% to 60% of the sample lies in the top ten. According to the germline V gene (reference sequence), CDR1 reads SGHNT and CDR2 reads YYREEE. Taken from cysteine to phenylalanine, the CDR3 has 14 residues. Just the 42-base CDR3 DNA is kept, in frame starting at base 1. Relative to germline, V is 3 bases shorter and J is 5 bases shorter, with 11 bases between their ends. In light of the paper, this sample's treatment or condition label describes: in vitro stimulation with specific CMV peptide epitopes to enrich CMV-specific T cells.

The sequence was obtained from a human donor in good health (CMV status not recorded). Some clones in this sample may be carry-over from other donors' samples. The sequenced sample was cultured PBMCs, obtained from culture after CMV antigen stimulation. The receptor chain draws on TRBV5-4 and TRBJ2-2; matching of 6 bases hints at TRBD2 as the D gene. The CDR3 corresponds to CASSSGTLTGELFF. The DNA sequence is as follows: TGTGCCAGCAGCTCAGGGACTCTAACCGGGGAGCTGTTTTTT.